This TCR beta chain stems from a study of early T cells in non-severe SARS-CoV-2 infection. Overall study: Chains were unpaired, as sequencing was done on bulk RNA from unsorted whole blood. Study conclusions and caveats: A preference for anti-spike CD8 responses marked VDJdb matching, which missed private and CD4 specificities.

Tagging with unique molecular identifiers was applied to individual cDNA molecules. One entry per CDR3 protein results from TCRdb running MiXCR on the 5' RACE reads. The sample contains tens of thousands of distinct CDR3 sequences, more than 4.5% of which appear only once. V lost 6 bases and J lost 0, with 12 bases in between. This CDR3 comprises 15 residues. In regard to this clonotype: What it recognizes is unknown.

Specimen: whole blood. The J gene is TRBJ2-4, the V gene TRBV12-3 or TRBV12-4; tentatively, D is TRBD1 or TRBD2 (5 bases each). The origin of this receptor is an adult who was a healthcare worker with PCR-confirmed SARS-CoV-2 infection or an uninfected control (not recorded which). DNA for the CDR3: TGTGCCAGCAGGGGGACGGGATTAGCCAAAAACATTCAGTACTTC. It specifies CASRGTGLAKNIQYF.